The 24 T cell receptor beta chains reported below all come from one sample, sequenced in a study of OX40 agonist ivuxolimab in advanced cancers. This table comes from immunoSEQ multiplex PCR, and its TCRdb copy is limited to in-frame clones, with some not included. The profile shows over 50,000 clones, 88% of them singletons. Sequencing used CD4+ or CD8+ T cells sorted from blood, obtained in a trial of the OX40 agonist ivuxolimab. The receptors come from an adult with an advanced solid tumor such as melanoma, head and neck, liver or kidney cancer.

V usage is TRBV27 and J usage is TRBJ1-1; a possible D gene is TRBD1 (6 bases). The germline V gene has CDR1 MNHEY and CDR2 SMNVEV (reference sequence). The CDR3 runs to 16 residues. Between the trimmed V and J ends, which lost 2 bases and 0 bases, there was a span of 13 bases. The CDR3 sequence: CASSLRGGGMNTEAFF. The CDR3 DNA reads as TGTGCCAGCAGTTTACGGGGGGGCGGGATGAACACTGAAGCTTTCTTT.

Turning to this clone: At one end the junction does not follow the germline gene, possibly because of a read error. This chain links TRBV7-3 with TRBJ2-1; D possibly matches TRBD1 or TRBD2 (6 bases each). The CDR3 consists of 15 residues. The germline CDR1 and CDR2 sequences are SGHTA and FQGTGA. This CDR3 reads CASSSKGGSYDEQFF. The CDR3 DNA reads as TGTGCCAGCAGCTCCAAGGGGGGCTCCTACGATGAGCAGTTCTTC.

The chain joins TRBV28 to TRBJ1-2, with D unclear. The V end lost 4 bases, the J end lost 4 bases, and 10 bases lay between the germline ends. Germline lookup yields CDR1 MDHEN and CDR2 SYDVKM. There are 13 residues in the CDR3. This CDR3 is CASSSSSSYGYTF. The CDR3 coding sequence is TGTGCCAGCAGTTCCAGTAGTAGCTATGGCTACACCTTC.

The chain has TRBV6-8 and TRBJ2-1; D possibly corresponds to TRBD1 (5 bases). Trimming took 2 bases from V and 6 from J, leaving 26 bases between them. There are 19 residues in the CDR3. In germline, CDR1 is MNHGY, CDR2 SAAAGT. CDR3 sequence: CASSYQQTYSREDSNEQFF. As DNA, the CDR3 is TGTGCCAGCAGTTACCAACAGACTTACTCCAGGGAAGATAGCAATGAGCAGTTCTTC.

The CDR3 sequence: CASSTTGTGGGTPSLGYTF. The CDR3 DNA reads TGTGCCAGCAGCACTACCGGGACAGGGGGAGGAACTCCATCTCTTGGCTACACCTTC. The genes are TRBV13 and TRBJ1-2; 11 nucleotides match TRBD1. Germline V lookup: CDR1 PRHDT, CDR2 FYEKMQ (reference sequence). V lost 5 bases, J lost 7 bases, and 21 bases stayed unmatched. This CDR3 spans 19 amino acids.

The table lists this clone with a count of one. The gene calls are TRBV7-2 and TRBJ1-6; no reliable D call. The CDR3 has 13 amino acids. Germline loops: CDR1 SGHTA, CDR2 FQGNSA. V lost 3 bases and J lost 7, with 7 bases in between. The CDR3 spells CASSFFGNSPLHF. The CDR3 coding sequence is TGTGCCAGCAGCTTTTTTGGGAATTCACCCCTCCACTTT.

This chain links TRBV7-9 with TRBJ1-6; D is undetermined. The CDR3 is 13 residues long. Germline V gene data show CDR1 as SEHNR and CDR2 as FQNEAQ (reference sequence). V lost 4 bases, J lost 9 bases, and 10 bases lay in between. CDR3 nucleotide sequence: TGTGCCAGCAGCTCCCTGGGAGGTTCACCCCTCCACTTT. Encoded protein: CASSSLGGSPLHF.

The CDR3 sequence is CAISDRILSPLHF. The CDR3 DNA is TGTGCCATCAGTGACCGGATACTTTCACCCCTCCACTTT. The V call is TRBV10-3, the J call TRBJ1-6; D is uncertain. Trimming took 3 bases from V and 9 from J, leaving 9 bases between them. Germline V lookup: CDR1 ENHRY, CDR2 SYGVKD. The CDR3 length is 13 residues.

The chain is built from TRBV6-1 and TRBJ1-4; 7 positions agree with TRBD1. In germline, CDR1 is MNHNS, CDR2 SASEGT. The length of the CDR3 is 13 residues. The ends lost 6 bases at V and 7 bases at J; junction bases unmatched: 5. CDR3 in amino acids: CASSAGTVEKLFF. The CDR3, as DNA: TGTGCCAGCAGCGCCGGGACAGTTGAAAAACTGTTTTTT.

The CDR3 DNA is TGTGCCAGCAGCGTAGGGAGGGTGTGGAATGAGCAGTTCTTC. It specifies CASSVGRVWNEQFF. The rearrangement links TRBV9 to TRBJ2-1; possibly TRBD2 for D (6 bases). This CDR3 comprises 14 residues. V was trimmed by 0 bases and J by 7 bases, leaving 11 bases between them. The germline CDR1 and CDR2 sequences are SGDLS and YYNGEE.

The CDR3 spells CASGDIAGSPLHF. CDR3 nucleotides: TGTGCCAGCGGAGATATAGCGGGTTCACCCCTCCACTTT. The J gene is TRBJ1-6, the V gene TRBV6-4, with D unresolved. This CDR3 is 13 amino acids long. Per the germline V gene, CDR1 is MRHNA and CDR2 is SNTAGT. The ends were cut back, 8 bases at V and 9 bases at J, with 14 bases in the middle.

The V and J genes are TRBV2 and TRBJ2-1, with unresolved D. The ends were cut back, 10 bases at V and 9 bases at J, with 13 bases in the middle. Germline lookup yields CDR1 SNHLY and CDR2 FYNNEI. There are 11 residues in the CDR3. The CDR3 spells CATVLHGEQFF. The CDR3 region has the DNA TGTGCCACCGTTCTCCACGGTGAGCAGTTCTTC.

The rearrangement joins TRBV6-5 to TRBJ2-4; a possible D gene is TRBD2 (5 bases). The length of the CDR3 is 13 residues. The germline gives CDR1 MNHEY, CDR2 SVGAGI. V was shortened by 7 bases and J by 8 bases, with 15 bases between the two germline ends. The chain's CDR3 is CASKALPRDIQYF. The DNA of the CDR3 is TGTGCCAGCAAGGCTCTCCCGAGGGACATTCAGTACTTC.

The genes are TRBV2 and TRBJ1-1; D not resolved. Trimming took 6 bases from V and 0 from J, leaving 14 bases between them. This CDR3 has 15 residues. Germline values: CDR1 SNHLY, CDR2 FYNNEI. The CDR3 DNA sequence: TGTGCCAGCAGGCCGACCCCAGGAATGAACACTGAAGCTTTCTTT. It is translated as CASRPTPGMNTEAFF.

The genes are TRBV19 and TRBJ2-5, with TRBD1 as a possible D gene (7 bases). CDR3 size: 15 residues. Trimming cost V 5 bases and J 0 bases, with 13 bases left between them. Germline assignment: CDR1 LNHDA and CDR2 SQIVND (reference sequence). The CDR3 nucleotides read TGTGCCAGTAGTCCGGGAGACAGGGACCAAGAGACCCAGTACTTC. This encodes CASSPGDRDQETQYF.

The genes are TRBV18 and TRBJ2-1; 10 positions agree with TRBD1. The CDR3 consists of 15 residues. Trimming at V came to 3 bases and at J to 8 bases, leaving 7 bases not matched to a gene. Germline CDR1 and CDR2: KGHSH and LQKENI. The CDR3, as DNA: TGTGCCAGCTCACCTATAGGGACAGGGGATTATGAGCAGTTCTTC. This translates into CASSPIGTGDYEQFF.

The chain joins TRBV10-3 to TRBJ1-3; the match to TRBD1 covers 7 bases. The CDR3 sequence is 13 residues long. Germline V lookup: CDR1 ENHRY, CDR2 SYGVKD. Germline trimming cut 10 bases from V and 8 bases from J; bases unmatched to any gene: 11. CDR3 in amino acids: CATHRGIGDTIYF. In nucleotides, the CDR3 is TGTGCCACCCACAGGGGTATAGGGGACACCATATATTTT.

A single count supports this clone. The chain recombines TRBV4-3 with TRBJ1-1, with D possibly TRBD1 on 6 matching bases. Trimming shortened V by 0 bases and J by 1 base, and 18 bases separated the two germline ends. The CDR3 totals 18 residues. Germline V gene lookup returns CDR1 LGHNA and CDR2 YSLEER. In DNA, the CDR3 is TGCGCCAGCAGCCAAGAAGAACAGGGACCAGGAAGGAACACTGAAGCTTTCTTT. It is translated as CASSQEEQGPGRNTEAFF.

This clone was observed a single time. The chain employs TRBV25-1 and TRBJ2-2, with D unresolved. Per germline, CDR1 MGHDK and CDR2 SYGVNS. The CDR3 contains 13 residues. Trimming removed 7 bases from V and 5 bases from J, with 11 bases in between. The CDR3 DNA is TGTGCCAGCACTCTAGACGGAACCGGGGAGCTGTTTTTT. Its protein is CASTLDGTGELFF.

The chain is built from TRBV7-2 and TRBJ2-1; 9 positions agree with TRBD2. The CDR3 runs 16 residues. The junction had 13 bases not matched to a gene; V was cut back by 5 bases and J by 8 bases. Looked up from germline, CDR1 is SGHTA and CDR2 is FQGNSA. Here the CDR3 reads CASSPAGAGGPDEQFF. The CDR3 DNA sequence: TGTGCCAGCAGCCCAGCTGGTGCGGGGGGGCCAGATGAGCAGTTCTTC.

The CDR3: CASSVVSKSTDTQYF. CDR3 sequence (DNA): TGTGCCAGCAGCGTAGTGTCGAAGAGCACAGATACGCAGTATTTT. This chain connects TRBV9 to TRBJ2-3; D ambiguous. V lost 0 bases and J lost 0, with 8 bases in between. The CDR3 sequence is 15 residues long. From germline, CDR1 is SGDLS and CDR2 YYNGEE. The full variable domain, with the rest looked up from reference TRBV9 and TRBJ2-3, is DSGVTQTPKHLITATGQRVTLRCSPRSGDLSVYWYQQSLDQGLQFLIQYYNGEERAKGNILERFSAQQFPDLHSELNLSSLELGDSALYFCASSVVSKSTDTQYFGPGTRLTVL.

This clone was found once. The chain recombines TRBV29-1 with TRBJ1-2; tentatively, D is TRBD1 (5 bases). The germline V and J ends were trimmed by 3 bases and 4 bases, with 15 bases remaining between them. Germline lookup yields CDR1 SQVTM and CDR2 ANQGSEA. The CDR3 consists of 14 residues. CDR3 DNA sequence: TGCAGCGTTGATGGGGGTTCAGGATTCTATGGCTACACCTTC. This codes for CSVDGGSGFYGYTF.

This clone was detected only a few times. This chain joins TRBV25-1 and TRBJ1-6; D remains ambiguous. The CDR3 runs 15 residues. CDR1 and CDR2 (germline): MGHDK, SYGVNS. Trimming removed 5 bases from V and 10 bases from J, with 18 bases in between. In DNA, the CDR3 is TGTGCCAGCAGTCCCAGGACCTTATTGGACTCACCCCTCCACTTT. Protein sequence: CASSPRTLLDSPLHF. Supplemented by reference TRBV25-1 and TRBJ1-6, the full variable domain reads EADIYQTPRYLVIGTGKKITLECSQTMGHDKMYWYQQDPGMELHLIHYSYGVNSTEKGDLSSESTVSRIRTEHFPLTLESARPSHTSQYLCASSPRTLLDSPLHFGNGTRLTVT.

V and J are TRBV18 and TRBJ2-3; D is undetermined. Germline V lookup: CDR1 KGHSH, CDR2 LQKENI. The CDR3 loop spans 16 amino acids. Trimming took 2 bases from V and 0 from J, leaving 12 bases between them. The CDR3 nucleotides are TGTGCCAGCTCACCATCGGTAGTCGCTAGCACAGATACGCAGTATTTT. Translation: CASSPSVVASTDTQYF.